The sequence of this T cell receptor (beta chain) was determined in a study of blood T cell repertoires in COVID-19. As for the study in general: The samples span acute and convalescent COVID-19 from the United States, Italy and Spain. PBMCs, B-cell-depleted T cells, or T cells provided the cDNA or gDNA that made up the material.

As processed by the authors: Amplification from reference gene primers served as the basis for estimated nucleated cell counts. Some clones are missing from TCRdb's copy, which holds only in-frame ones; the method was immunoSEQ multiplex PCR. The DNA was the basis for D and trimming; V, J and clone size are from that table. This table has 250,000 to 350,000 clones, 87% appearing once. CDR3 size: 15 residues. V lost 5 bases and J lost 2, with 13 bases in between. Germline V gene lookup returns CDR1 LNHDA and CDR2 SQIVND (reference sequence). Sequencing used peripheral blood. The clonotype was recovered from a woman aged 45-65 years who had recovered from COVID-19. The chain uses TRBV19 and TRBJ1-3; D is unresolved. The CDR3 spells CASSADLGPGNTIYF. The DNA of the CDR3 is TGTGCCAGTAGTGCAGACCTAGGTCCTGGAAACACCATATATTTT.